Below are 23 T cell receptor beta chains sequenced from a single sample in a study of technical replicates of blood from four donors. Here immunoSEQ multiplex PCR was the method, and the copy in TCRdb shows in-frame clones only, minus some. The top ten hold approximately 4.6% of the sample, which has more than 75,000 clones, 80% to 90% seen once. Sequencing was done on a sample of PBMCs. The receptors here all came from a human donor in good health. Some clones in this sample may be carry-over from other donors' samples.

The chain uses TRBV6-6 and TRBJ1-2; 9 bases agree with TRBD1. Germline CDR1 MNHNY, CDR2 SVGAGI (reference sequence). The V segment lost 3 bases and the J segment 2 bases; nucleotides outside the gene matches: 7. This CDR3 contains 16 residues. This chain's CDR3 is CASSYTGTGYNYGYTF. In DNA form, the CDR3 reads TGTGCCAGCAGTTATACCGGGACAGGGTACAACTATGGCTACACCTTC.

This chain joins TRBV10-3 and TRBJ2-1; the D gene is possibly TRBD2 (6 bases). The V gene's germline CDR1 is ENHRY and CDR2 SYGVKD. Between the trimmed V and J ends, which lost 8 bases and 10 bases, there was a span of 15 bases. The CDR3 contains 12 residues. The CDR3 nucleotides read TGTGCCATCGAAGGAGGGGCGAACGAGCAGTTCTTC. It specifies CAIEGGANEQFF.

As to this clone: Other nucleotide sequences in the sample specify the same CDR3. J is TRBJ2-1 and V is TRBV6-5; 8 nucleotides line up with TRBD2. The CDR3 extends over 15 amino acids. V was clipped by 6 bases and J by 9 bases; unmatched bases: 13. Germline lookup yields CDR1 MNHEY and CDR2 SVGAGI. CDR3 sequence (DNA): TGTGCCAGCAGCCGCGGGGGGTCTGGCGAGGGTGAGCAGTTCTTC. This encodes CASSRGGSGEGEQFF.

V gene TRBV30 combines with J gene TRBJ2-1; TRBD2 is a possible D gene (5 bases). The germline gives CDR1 GTSNPN, CDR2 SVGIG (reference sequence). V lost 3 bases to trimming and J lost 6 bases, with 15 bases between them. This CDR3 is built from 14 residues. Written as DNA, the CDR3 is TGTGCCTGGAGCCCTCGGGGAAAATTCAATGAGCAGTTCTTC. It codes for CAWSPRGKFNEQFF.

The V and J genes are TRBV5-4 and TRBJ2-5, with a possible D match to TRBD2 (5 bases). The CDR3 is 14 residues long. CDR1 and CDR2 from the germline V gene are SGHNT and YYREEE (reference sequence). The germline V and J ends were trimmed by 4 bases and 5 bases, with 15 bases remaining between them. The CDR3 sequence is CASSEHTKRETQYF. The CDR3 bases are TGTGCCAGCAGCGAACACACCAAGCGGGAGACCCAGTACTTC. Combining the CDR3 with reference TRBV5-4 and TRBJ2-5 gives the whole variable domain ETGVTQSPTHLIKTRGQQVTLRCSSQSGHNTVSWYQQALGQGPQFIFQYYREEENGRGNFPPRFSGLQFPNYSSELNVNALELDDSALYLCASSEHTKRETQYFGPGTRLLVL.

The chain is built from TRBV25-1 and TRBJ2-3; 11 bases match TRBD1. The V and J ends lost 3 bases and 4 bases, in that order; junction bases with no gene match: 6. Germline CDR1 reads MGHDK; CDR2 reads SYGVNS. The CDR3 spans 16 residues. CDR3 sequence reads: CASSDPPGQGADTQYF. The DNA for the CDR3 is TGTGCCAGCAGTGACCCACCGGGACAGGGGGCAGATACGCAGTATTTT.

V and J are TRBV6-6 and TRBJ2-7; TRBD1 matches 10 bases. The CDR3 loop spans 15 amino acids. Germline trimming cut 6 bases from V and 5 bases from J; bases unmatched to any gene: 10. Germline V CDR1 and CDR2: MNHNY, SVGAGI (reference sequence). The CDR3 bases are TGTGCCAGCAGCCTGGGACAGGGGAATCTCAACGAGCAGTACTTC. Translated: CASSLGQGNLNEQYF.

The gene calls are TRBV15 and TRBJ2-7; a possible D gene is TRBD2 (5 bases). CDR1 LNHNV and CDR2 YYDKDF come from the germline V gene (reference sequence). This CDR3 region has 13 residues. V dropped 3 bases and J dropped 6 bases, with 12 bases sitting between them. The DNA of the CDR3 is TGTGCCACCAGCAGGCCCGGTGGGAGCGAGCAGTACTTC. Translation gives CATSRPGGSEQYF.

The J gene is TRBJ2-3, the V gene TRBV12-5; tentative D call: TRBD2 (6 bases). The CDR3 spans 16 residues. Trimming cost V 0 bases and J 4 bases, with 14 bases left between them. From germline, CDR1 is LGHNT and CDR2 FRNRAP. The CDR3 sequence is CASGLVLGLSPDTQYF. DNA for the CDR3: TGTGCTAGTGGTTTGGTCCTGGGACTTTCCCCAGATACGCAGTATTTT.

This chain uses TRBV19 with TRBJ2-2; D is unclear. This CDR3 spans 12 amino acids. Germline V CDR1 and CDR2: LNHDA, SQIVND (reference sequence). Trimming cost V 5 bases and J 8 bases, with 9 bases left between them. The DNA of the CDR3 is TGTGCCAGTAGTCTACGGTTAGGGGAGCTGTTTTTT. Translation gives CASSLRLGELFF.

V and J are TRBV7-2 and TRBJ2-1; tentative D call: TRBD2 (6 bases). The ends were cut back, 8 bases at V and 4 bases at J, with 15 bases in the middle. This CDR3 is built from 14 residues. CDR1 and CDR2 (germline): SGHTA, FQGNSA. CDR3 in amino acids: CASLPGVGYNEQFF. For the CDR3, the DNA is TGTGCCAGCCTCCCGGGGGTTGGATACAATGAGCAGTTCTTC.

V usage is TRBV4-3 and J usage is TRBJ2-7; tentatively, D is TRBD1 (5 bases). This CDR3 spans 14 amino acids. The V and J ends lost 1 base and 6 bases respectively, with 13 bases between them. CDR1 LGHNA and CDR2 YSLEER come from the germline V gene. The CDR3 loop reads CASSQVKGPGEQYF. The CDR3 region has the DNA TGCGCCAGCAGCCAAGTTAAGGGGCCGGGCGAGCAGTACTTC.

This CDR3 reads CASTSGRSEGPQHF. CDR3 nucleotides: TGTGCCAGCACCTCAGGACGGTCGGAGGGTCCCCAGCATTTT. J is TRBJ1-5 and V is TRBV6-1; D is unclear. Trimming shortened V by 7 bases and J by 10 bases, and 20 bases separated the two germline ends. Germline CDR1 MNHNS, CDR2 SASEGT. CDR3 length equals 14 residues.

This chain connects TRBV9 to TRBJ2-7, with 8 nucleotides matching TRBD2. CDR3 length equals 16 residues. Germline lookup yields CDR1 SGDLS and CDR2 YYNGEE. Losses at the gene ends were 4 bases for V and 3 bases for J; bases not matched to a gene: 12. The CDR3 bases are TGTGCCAGCAGCTTGGCCCCGGGACTAGGCGTCTACGAGCAGTACTTC. Translated: CASSLAPGLGVYEQYF.

V usage is TRBV2 and J usage is TRBJ2-7; TRBD1 agrees at 9 bases. Trimming at V came to 8 bases and at J to 7 bases, leaving 6 bases not matched to a gene. The CDR3 is 12 residues long. The V gene's germline CDR1 is SNHLY and CDR2 FYNNEI. For the CDR3, the DNA is TGTGCCAGCCGTGGACAGGGGAGAGAGCAGTACTTC. This encodes CASRGQGREQYF.

The chain links TRBV6-4 to TRBJ2-2; D remains ambiguous. The V end lost 6 bases, the J end lost 0 bases, and 8 bases lay between the germline ends. The CDR3 is 14 residues long. Germline CDR1 MRHNA, CDR2 SNTAGT. The CDR3 DNA follows: TGTGCCAGCAGACCGGAGCCGAACACCGGGGAGCTGTTTTTT. This gives the protein CASRPEPNTGELFF.

The table lists this clone with a count of one. This chain uses TRBV7-2 with TRBJ1-5, with 7 bases matching TRBD1. The CDR3 totals 14 residues. Trimming cost V 3 bases and J 3 bases; bases outside gene matches: 2. CDR1 and CDR2 from the germline V gene are SGHTA and FQGNSA. CDR3 residues: CASSLTGINQPQHF. Written as DNA, the CDR3 is TGTGCCAGCAGCTTGACAGGGATCAATCAGCCCCAGCATTTT.

The table lists this clone with a count of one. This chain connects TRBV12-5 to TRBJ2-7, with 12 bases identical to TRBD2. The V segment lost 4 bases and the J segment 1 base; nucleotides outside the gene matches: 2. In germline, CDR1 is LGHNT, CDR2 FRNRAP. This CDR3 region has 15 residues. CDR3 sequence (DNA): TGTGCTAGTGGTTCCGGACTAGCGGGGTCCTACGAGCAGTACTTC. It translates to CASGSGLAGSYEQYF.

This chain connects TRBV6-5 to TRBJ1-2; D unresolved. The V end was cut by 5 bases, the J end by 4 bases, with 14 bases between. Per germline, CDR1 MNHEY and CDR2 SVGAGI. The CDR3 is 14 amino acids. CDR3: CASSATDFGYGYTF. The DNA of the CDR3 is TGTGCCAGCAGTGCGACCGACTTTGGCTATGGCTACACCTTC.

The chain is built from TRBV5-1 and TRBJ1-4; unclear D gene. CDR1 and CDR2 from the germline V gene are SGHRS and YFSETQ. The CDR3 is 15 residues long. Trimming took 1 base from V and 0 from J, leaving 7 bases between them. Written as DNA, the CDR3 is TGCGCCAGCAGCTTGTTCCGGGCAACTAATGAAAAACTGTTTTTT. The encoded protein is CASSLFRATNEKLFF.

The CDR3 sequence: CASRGGDGYTF. CDR3 bases: TGTGCCAGTCGGGGGGGGGACGGCTACACCTTC. This sequence joins TRBV19 and TRBJ1-2; tentative D call: TRBD1 (5 bases). V was pared by 8 bases and J by 8 bases, with 12 bases between. Germline V gene sequence: CDR1 LNHDA, CDR2 SQIVND (reference sequence). CDR3 length: 11 amino acids. The full variable domain, in which reference TRBV19 and TRBJ1-2 provide the parts outside the CDR3, is DGGITQSPKYLFRKEGQNVTLSCEQNLNHDAMYWYRQDPGQGLRLIYYSQIVNDFQKGDIAEGYSVSREKKESFPLTVTSAQKNPTAFYLCASRGGDGYTFGSGTRLTVV.

The rearrangement links TRBV5-1 to TRBJ2-5, with D maybe TRBD2 (5 bases). This CDR3 is 15 amino acids long. Between the trimmed V and J ends, which lost 6 bases and 3 bases, there was a span of 18 bases. Germline values: CDR1 SGHRS, CDR2 YFSETQ. CDR3 loop: CASTIPSPGKETQYF. In nucleotides, the CDR3 is TGCGCCAGCACCATCCCCTCGCCGGGGAAAGAGACCCAGTACTTC.

The V and J genes are TRBV6-1 and TRBJ2-3; tentative D call: TRBD2 (5 bases). The CDR3 extends over 14 amino acids. CDR1 and CDR2 (germline): MNHNS, SASEGT. With 7 bases removed from V and 0 bases from J, the gap between germline ends came to 11 bases. The CDR3 nucleotides read TGTGCCAGCACGGCGGGTGCTAGCACAGATACGCAGTATTTT. It yields the protein CASTAGASTDTQYF.